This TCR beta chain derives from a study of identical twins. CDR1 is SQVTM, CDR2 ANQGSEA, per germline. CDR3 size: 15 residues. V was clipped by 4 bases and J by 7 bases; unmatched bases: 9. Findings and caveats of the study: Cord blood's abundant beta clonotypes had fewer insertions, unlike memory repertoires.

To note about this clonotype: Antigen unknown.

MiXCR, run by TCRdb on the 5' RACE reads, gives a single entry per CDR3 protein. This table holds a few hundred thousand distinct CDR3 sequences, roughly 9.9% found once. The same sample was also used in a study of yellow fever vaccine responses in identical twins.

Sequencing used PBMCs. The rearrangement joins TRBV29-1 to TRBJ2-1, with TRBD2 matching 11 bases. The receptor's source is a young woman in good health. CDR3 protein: CSVAADSGRGNEQFF. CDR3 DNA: TGCAGCGTTGCCGCGGATAGCGGGAGGGGGAATGAGCAGTTCTTC.